The entry that follows covers one T cell receptor (beta chain) sequence. The target antigen is unknown. The V and J ends lost 5 bases and 1 base respectively, with 18 bases between them. The CDR3 loop spans 17 amino acids. Germline assignment: CDR1 MDHEN and CDR2 SYDVKM. This specimen comes from a study of OX40 agonist ivuxolimab in advanced cancers. Study background: Allowance was made for prior anti-PD-1, anti-PD-L1 or anti-CTLA-4 therapy, and 35% to 40% had some. Of the patients, three showed partial responses, one with hepatocellular carcinoma and two with cutaneous melanoma.

Repertoires were generated with immunoSEQ multiplex PCR, while TCRdb's copy carries only in-frame clones and drops some. The sample has 50,000 to 75,000 clones, about 90% seen once. Study-level findings and limits: At doses 0.1 to 3.0 mg/kg, CD4+ and CD8+ clones expanded.

The rearrangement joins TRBV28 to TRBJ1-5; D not resolved. Specimen: CD4+ or CD8+ T cells sorted from blood, collected in a trial of the OX40 agonist ivuxolimab. The receptor was isolated from an adult with an advanced solid tumor such as melanoma, head and neck, liver or kidney cancer. CDR3 sequence reads: CASSVTSGVPSNQPQHF. In DNA form, the CDR3 reads TGTGCCAGCAGTGTTACTTCTGGGGTCCCGAGCAATCAGCCCCAGCATTTT.